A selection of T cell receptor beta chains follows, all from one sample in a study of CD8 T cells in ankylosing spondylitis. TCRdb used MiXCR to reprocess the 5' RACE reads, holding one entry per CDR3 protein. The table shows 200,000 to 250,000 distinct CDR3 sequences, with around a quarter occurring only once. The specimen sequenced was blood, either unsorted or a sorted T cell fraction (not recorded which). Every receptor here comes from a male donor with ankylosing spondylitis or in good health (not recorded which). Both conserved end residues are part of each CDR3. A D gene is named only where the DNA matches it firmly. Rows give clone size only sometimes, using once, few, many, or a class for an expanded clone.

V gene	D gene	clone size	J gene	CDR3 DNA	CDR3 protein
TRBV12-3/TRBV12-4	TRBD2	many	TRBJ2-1	TGTGCCAGCAGTATTTTGACTAGCGGGAGTATCAGCAATGAGCAGTTCTTC	CASSILTSGSISNEQFF
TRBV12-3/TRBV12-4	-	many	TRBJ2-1	TGTGCCAGCAGCCATTCCCGGAGAGCCAATGAGCAGTTCTTC	CASSHSRRANEQFF
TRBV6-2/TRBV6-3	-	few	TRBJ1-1	TGTGCCACCAATCAACCTCAGAACACTGAAGCTTTCTTT	CATNQPQNTEAFF
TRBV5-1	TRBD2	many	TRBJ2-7	TGCGCCAGCAGCCCCGGGACTAGCAACGAGCAGTACTTC	CASSPGTSNEQYF
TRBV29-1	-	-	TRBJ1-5	TGCAGCGCCGGGCCCGGGGGCAATCAGCCCCAGCATTTT	CSAGPGGNQPQHF
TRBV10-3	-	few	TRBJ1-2	TGTGCCATCAAGCGGGATCTGGGGGACTATGGCTACACCTTC	CAIKRDLGDYGYTF
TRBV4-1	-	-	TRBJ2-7	TGCGCCAGCAGCCAAGAGGTCACCTACGAGCAGTACTTC	CASSQEVTYEQYF
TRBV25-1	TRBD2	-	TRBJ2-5	TGTGCCAGCAGTGAAGGACTAGCGCAAGAGACCCAGTACTTC	CASSEGLAQETQYF
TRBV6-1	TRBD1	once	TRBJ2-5	TGTGCCAGCACCGGGACAGGGGACCAAGAGACCCAGTACTTC	CASTGTGDQETQYF
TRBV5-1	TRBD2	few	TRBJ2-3	TGCGCCAGCAGCTCGGCGGGGGTGGCAGATACGCAGTATTTT	CASSSAGVADTQYF
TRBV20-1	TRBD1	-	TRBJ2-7	TGCAGTGCTGGCCGGACAGGGTTTTCCTACGAGCAGTACTTC	CSAGRTGFSYEQYF
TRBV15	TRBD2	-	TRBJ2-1	TGTGCCACCAGCAGCCCCGTGGGGAGGGCCGGAGGTGAGCAGTTCTTC	CATSSPVGRAGGEQFF
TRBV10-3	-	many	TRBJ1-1	TGTGCCATCAGGCCGGGAGGGACTGAAGCTTTCTTT	CAIRPGGTEAFF
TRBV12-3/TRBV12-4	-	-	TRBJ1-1	TGTGCCAGCAGTTTAGGTTCTATCACTGAAGCTTTCTTT	CASSLGSITEAFF
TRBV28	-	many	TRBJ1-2	TGTGCCAGCAGCCCCCCCGGGGGAGAAAGGAACTATGGCTACACCTTC	CASSPPGGERNYGYTF
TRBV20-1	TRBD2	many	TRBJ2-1	TGCAGTGCTAGACGGACTAGCGGGAGAGGTGAGCAGTTCTTC	CSARRTSGRGEQFF
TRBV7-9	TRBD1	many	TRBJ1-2	TGTGCCAGCAGCCCGACCCCGGGACAGGCTAACTATGGCTACACCTTC	CASSPTPGQANYGYTF
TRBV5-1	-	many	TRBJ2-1	TGCGCCAGCAGCTTGACTAGCCTTAATGAGCAGTTCTTC	CASSLTSLNEQFF
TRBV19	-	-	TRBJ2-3	TGTGCCACCCAGCTCACAGGCGCGCGTGGAGATACGCAGTATTTT	CATQLTGARGDTQYF
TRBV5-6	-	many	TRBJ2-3	TGTGCCAGCAGCACCGGGATACCGCACACAGATACGCAGTATTTT	CASSTGIPHTDTQYF
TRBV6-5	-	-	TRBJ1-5	TGTGCCAGCAGTTACTCATCGGTTGGCAATCAGCCCCAGCATTTT	CASSYSSVGNQPQHF
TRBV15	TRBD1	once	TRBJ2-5	TGTGCCACCAGCAGAGACCTCCGGGACAGAGAGACCCAGTACTTC	CATSRDLRDRETQYF
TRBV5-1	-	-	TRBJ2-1	TGCGCCAGCAGCTTTCCTGTGGGCGGGGTGTCCAATGAGCAGTTCTTC	CASSFPVGGVSNEQFF
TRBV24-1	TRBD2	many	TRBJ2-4	TGTGCCACCAGTGACGGGACTAGGAACATTCAGTACTTC	CATSDGTRNIQYF
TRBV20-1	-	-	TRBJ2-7	TGCAGTGCTAGAAGAGAAATCACGGTCGAGCAGTACTTC	CSARREITVEQYF
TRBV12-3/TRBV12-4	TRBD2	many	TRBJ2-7	TGTGCCAGCAGTTTTCCGGGAGGGCCTTACGAGCAGTACTTC	CASSFPGGPYEQYF
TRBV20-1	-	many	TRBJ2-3	TGCAGTGCTAGGGGAGCGACTTCCGGCACAGATACGCAGTATTTT	CSARGATSGTDTQYF
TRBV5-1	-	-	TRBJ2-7	TGCGCCAGCAGCTTAGACTTCTCCTACGAGCAGTACTTC	CASSLDFSYEQYF
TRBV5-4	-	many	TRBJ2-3	TGTGCCAGCAGCTTGGAGCGTCCCTGGGATACGCAGTATTTT	CASSLERPWDTQYF
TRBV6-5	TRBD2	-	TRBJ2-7	TGTGCCAGCAGTTACTCTAGCCCGGGACTAGCCCGCTCCGAGCAGTACTTC	CASSYSSPGLARSEQYF
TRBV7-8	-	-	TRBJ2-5	TGTGCCAGCAGCTCTAATAGTGGCGAGACCCAGTACTTC	CASSSNSGETQYF
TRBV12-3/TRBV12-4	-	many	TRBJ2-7	TGTGCCAGCAGTCGGAACTCCTACGAGCAGTACTTC	CASSRNSYEQYF
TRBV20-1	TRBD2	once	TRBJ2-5	TGCAGTGCTAGGGGGCGGCTAGCGGGAGGAGAGACCCAGTACTTC	CSARGRLAGGETQYF
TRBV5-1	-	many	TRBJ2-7	TGCGCCAGCAGCCCCGCGGCAGCTAACTACGAGCAGTACTTC	CASSPAAANYEQYF
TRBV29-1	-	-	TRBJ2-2	TGCAGCGTTGCAGACACCGGGGAGCTGTTTTTT	CSVADTGELFF
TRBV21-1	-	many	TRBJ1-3	TGTGCCAGCGCCGGACACAGGGATTTTCTTTCTGGAAACACCATATATTTT	CASAGHRDFLSGNTIYF
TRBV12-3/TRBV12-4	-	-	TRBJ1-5	TGTGCCAGCAGTCTGGGGGATAGTGCCAATCAGCCCCAGCATTTT	CASSLGDSANQPQHF
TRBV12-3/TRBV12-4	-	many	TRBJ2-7	TGTGCCAGCAGTCTCCGGGCCCCCGGCGAGCAGTACTTC	CASSLRAPGEQYF
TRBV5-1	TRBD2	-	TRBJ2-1	TGCGCCAGCAGCCTACCCGGGCGACTAGCCTCCTACAATGAGCAGTTCTTC	CASSLPGRLASYNEQFF
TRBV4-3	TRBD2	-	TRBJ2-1	TGCGCCAGCAGCCAGGGGACTAGAGGTGAGCAGTTCTTC	CASSQGTRGEQFF
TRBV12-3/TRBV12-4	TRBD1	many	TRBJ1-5	TGTGCCAGCGAAAAGGGAGGACAGGGGATCCGTCAGCCCCAGCATTTT	CASEKGGQGIRQPQHF